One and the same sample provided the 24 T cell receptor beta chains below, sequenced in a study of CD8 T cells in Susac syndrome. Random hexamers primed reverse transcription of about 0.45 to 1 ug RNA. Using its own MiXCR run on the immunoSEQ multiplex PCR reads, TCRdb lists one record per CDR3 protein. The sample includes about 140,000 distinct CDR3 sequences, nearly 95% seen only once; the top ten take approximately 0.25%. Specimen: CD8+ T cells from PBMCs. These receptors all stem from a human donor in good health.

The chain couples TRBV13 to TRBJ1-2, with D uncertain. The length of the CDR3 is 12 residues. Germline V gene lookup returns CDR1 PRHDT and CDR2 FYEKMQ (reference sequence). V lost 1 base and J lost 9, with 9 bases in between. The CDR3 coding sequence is TGTGCCAGCAGCTTAGACATAGCCAGCTACACCTTC. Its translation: CASSLDIASYTF.

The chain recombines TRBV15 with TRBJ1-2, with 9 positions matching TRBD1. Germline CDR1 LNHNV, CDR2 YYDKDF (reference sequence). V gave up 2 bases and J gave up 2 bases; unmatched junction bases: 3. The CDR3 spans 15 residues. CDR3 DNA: TGTGCCACCAGCAGATGGGACAGGGTAAACTATGGCTACACCTTC. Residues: CATSRWDRVNYGYTF. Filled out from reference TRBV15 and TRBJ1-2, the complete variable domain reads DAMVIQNPRYQVTQFGKPVTLSCSQTLNHNVMYWYQQKSSQAPKLLFHYYDKDFNNEADTPDNFQSRRPNTSFCFLDIRSPGLGDTAMYLCATSRWDRVNYGYTFGSGTRLTVV.

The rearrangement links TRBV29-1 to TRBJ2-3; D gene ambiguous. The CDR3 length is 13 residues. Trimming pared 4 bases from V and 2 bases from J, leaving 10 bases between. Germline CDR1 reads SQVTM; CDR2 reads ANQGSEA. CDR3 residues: CSVVWLITDTQYF. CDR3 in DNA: TGCAGCGTTGTATGGCTTATCACAGATACGCAGTATTTT.

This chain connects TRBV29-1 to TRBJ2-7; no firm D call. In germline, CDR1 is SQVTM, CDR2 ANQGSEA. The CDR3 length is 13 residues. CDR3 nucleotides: TGCAGTGGACGGACGGCAAGCTCCTACGAGCAGTACTTC. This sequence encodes CSGRTASSYEQYF.

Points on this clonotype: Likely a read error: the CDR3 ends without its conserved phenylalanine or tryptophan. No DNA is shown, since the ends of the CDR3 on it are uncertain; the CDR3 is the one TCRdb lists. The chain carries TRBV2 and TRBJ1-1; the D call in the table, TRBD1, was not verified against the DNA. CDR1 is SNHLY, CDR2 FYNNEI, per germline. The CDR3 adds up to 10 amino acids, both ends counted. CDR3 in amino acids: CASSGRQAEI.

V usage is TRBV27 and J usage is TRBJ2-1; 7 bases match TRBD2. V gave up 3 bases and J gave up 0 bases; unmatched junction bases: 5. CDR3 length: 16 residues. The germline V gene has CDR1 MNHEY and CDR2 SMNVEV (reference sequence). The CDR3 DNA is TGTGCCAGCAGTTTCAGTGGCGGGAGCTCCTACAATGAGCAGTTCTTC. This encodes CASSFSGGSSYNEQFF.

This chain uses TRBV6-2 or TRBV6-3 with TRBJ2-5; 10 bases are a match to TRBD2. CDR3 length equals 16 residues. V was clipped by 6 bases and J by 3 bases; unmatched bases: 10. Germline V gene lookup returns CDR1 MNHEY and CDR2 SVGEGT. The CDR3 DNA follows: TGTGCCAGCAGGGACCAACTAGCGGGAAGAGAAGAGACCCAGTACTTC. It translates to CASRDQLAGREETQYF.

The CDR3 DNA reads as TGTGCCAGCACCCCCTTCAGAGGGCCCTCTTACAATGAGCAGTTCTTC. Amino acids: CASTPFRGPSYNEQFF. The chain couples TRBV28 to TRBJ2-1, with D maybe TRBD2 (5 bases). Germline values: CDR1 MDHEN, CDR2 SYDVKM. The length of the CDR3 is 16 residues. V lost 7 bases, J lost 4 bases, and 20 bases lay in between.

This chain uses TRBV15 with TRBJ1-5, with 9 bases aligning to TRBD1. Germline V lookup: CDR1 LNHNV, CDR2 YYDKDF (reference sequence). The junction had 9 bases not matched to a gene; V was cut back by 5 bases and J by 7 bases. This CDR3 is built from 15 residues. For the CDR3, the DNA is TGTGCCACCAGCGAAGAACAGGGGGCCGAGCAGCCCCAGCATTTT. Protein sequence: CATSEEQGAEQPQHF.

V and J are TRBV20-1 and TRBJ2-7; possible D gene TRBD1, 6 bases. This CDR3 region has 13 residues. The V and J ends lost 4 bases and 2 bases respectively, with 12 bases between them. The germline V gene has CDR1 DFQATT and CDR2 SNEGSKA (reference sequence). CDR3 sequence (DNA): TGCAGTGCTACCGGGACATTAACCTACGAGCAGTACTTC. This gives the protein CSATGTLTYEQYF.

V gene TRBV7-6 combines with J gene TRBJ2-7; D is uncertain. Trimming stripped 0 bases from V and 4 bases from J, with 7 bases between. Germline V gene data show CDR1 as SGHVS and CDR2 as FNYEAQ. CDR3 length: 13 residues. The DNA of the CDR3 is TGTGCCAGCAGCTTAGCTTCGAATTACGAGCAGTACTTC. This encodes CASSLASNYEQYF.

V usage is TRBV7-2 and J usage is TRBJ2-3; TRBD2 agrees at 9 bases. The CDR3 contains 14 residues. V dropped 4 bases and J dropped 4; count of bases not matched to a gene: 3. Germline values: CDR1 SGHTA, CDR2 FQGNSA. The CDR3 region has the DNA TGTGCCAGCAGCTCGGGACTAGCCGCAGATACGCAGTATTTT. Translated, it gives CASSSGLAADTQYF.

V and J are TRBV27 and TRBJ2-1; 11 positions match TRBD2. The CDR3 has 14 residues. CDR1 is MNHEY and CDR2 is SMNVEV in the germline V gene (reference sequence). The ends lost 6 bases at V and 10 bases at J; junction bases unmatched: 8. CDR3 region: CASRDSGRAWEQFF. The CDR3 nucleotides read TGTGCCAGCAGGGATAGCGGGAGGGCATGGGAGCAGTTCTTC.

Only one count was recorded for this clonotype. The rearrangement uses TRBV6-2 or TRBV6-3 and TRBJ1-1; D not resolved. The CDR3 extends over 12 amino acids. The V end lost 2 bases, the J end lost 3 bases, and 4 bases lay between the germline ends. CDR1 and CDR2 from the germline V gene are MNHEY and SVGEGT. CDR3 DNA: TGTGCCAGCAGTTACGCGGACACTGAAGCTTTCTTT. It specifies CASSYADTEAFF.

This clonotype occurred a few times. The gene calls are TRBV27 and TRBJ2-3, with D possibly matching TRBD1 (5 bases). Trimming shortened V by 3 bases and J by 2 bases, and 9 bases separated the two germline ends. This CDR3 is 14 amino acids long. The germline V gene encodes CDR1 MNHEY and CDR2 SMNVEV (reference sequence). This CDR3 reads CASSFTGPTDTQYF. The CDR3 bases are TGTGCCAGCAGTTTTACAGGACCCACAGATACGCAGTATTTT.

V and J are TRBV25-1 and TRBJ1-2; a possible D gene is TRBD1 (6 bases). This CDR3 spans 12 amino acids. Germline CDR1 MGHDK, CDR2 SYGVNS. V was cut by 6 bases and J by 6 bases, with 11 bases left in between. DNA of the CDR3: TGTGCCAGCAGATCGGGGGCGGATGGCTACACCTTC. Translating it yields CASRSGADGYTF.

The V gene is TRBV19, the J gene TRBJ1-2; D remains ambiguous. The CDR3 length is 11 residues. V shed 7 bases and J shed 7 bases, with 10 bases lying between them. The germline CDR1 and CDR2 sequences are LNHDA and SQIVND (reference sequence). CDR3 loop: CASKEGVGYTF. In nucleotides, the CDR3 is TGTGCCAGTAAGGAGGGCGTTGGCTACACCTTC.

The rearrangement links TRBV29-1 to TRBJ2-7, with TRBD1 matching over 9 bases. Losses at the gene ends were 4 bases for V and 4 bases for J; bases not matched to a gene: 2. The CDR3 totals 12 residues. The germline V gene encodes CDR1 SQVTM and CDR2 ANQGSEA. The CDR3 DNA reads TGCAGCGTTGGGACAGGGGTATACGAGCAGTACTTC. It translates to CSVGTGVYEQYF.

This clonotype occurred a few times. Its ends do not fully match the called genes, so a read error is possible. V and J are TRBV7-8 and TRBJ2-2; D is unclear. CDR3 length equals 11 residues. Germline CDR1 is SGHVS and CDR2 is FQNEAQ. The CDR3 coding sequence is TGTGCCAGTAGCTTAAGGGGGGAGCTGTTTTTT. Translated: CASSLRGELFF.

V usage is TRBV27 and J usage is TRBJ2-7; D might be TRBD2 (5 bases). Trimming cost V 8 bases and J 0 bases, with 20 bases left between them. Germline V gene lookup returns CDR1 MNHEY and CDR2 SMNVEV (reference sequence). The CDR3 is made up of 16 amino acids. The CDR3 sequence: CASQALIAPSSYEQYF. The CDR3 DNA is TGTGCCAGCCAAGCATTAATAGCGCCGAGCTCCTACGAGCAGTACTTC.

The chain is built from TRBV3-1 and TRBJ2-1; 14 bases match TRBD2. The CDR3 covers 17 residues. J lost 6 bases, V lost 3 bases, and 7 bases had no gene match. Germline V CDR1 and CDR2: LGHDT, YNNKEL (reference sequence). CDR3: CASSHPGLAGGRNEQFF. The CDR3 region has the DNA TGTGCCAGCAGCCACCCCGGACTAGCGGGAGGTCGCAATGAGCAGTTCTTC.

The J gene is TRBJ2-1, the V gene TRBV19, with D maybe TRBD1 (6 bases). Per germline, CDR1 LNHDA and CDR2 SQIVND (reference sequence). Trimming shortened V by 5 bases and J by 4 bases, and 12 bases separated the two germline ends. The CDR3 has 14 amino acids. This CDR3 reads CASSVQGKYNEQFF. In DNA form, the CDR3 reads TGTGCCAGTAGTGTACAGGGCAAATACAATGAGCAGTTCTTC.

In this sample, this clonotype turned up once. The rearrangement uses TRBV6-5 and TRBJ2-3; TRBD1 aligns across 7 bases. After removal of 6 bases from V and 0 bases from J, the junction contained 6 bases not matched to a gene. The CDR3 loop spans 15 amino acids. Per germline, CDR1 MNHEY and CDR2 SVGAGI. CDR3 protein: CASRPTGVSTDTQYF. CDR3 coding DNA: TGTGCCAGCAGGCCCACAGGGGTTAGCACAGATACGCAGTATTTT.

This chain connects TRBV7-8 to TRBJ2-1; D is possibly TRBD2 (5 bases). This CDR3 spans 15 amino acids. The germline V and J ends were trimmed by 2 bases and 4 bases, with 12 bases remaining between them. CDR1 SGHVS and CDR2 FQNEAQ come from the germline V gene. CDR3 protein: CASSLLAGPYNEQFF. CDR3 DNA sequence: TGTGCCAGCAGCTTACTGGCGGGCCCTTACAATGAGCAGTTCTTC. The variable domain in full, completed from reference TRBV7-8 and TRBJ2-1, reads GAGVSQSPRYKVAKRGQDVALRCDPISGHVSLFWYQQALGQGPEFLTYFQNEAQLDKSGLPSDRFFAERPEGSVSTLKIQRTQQEDSAVYLCASSLLAGPYNEQFFGPGTRLTVL.